These T cell receptor beta chains were read from a single sample in a study of shared clonotypes between healthy human individuals. This table comes from immunoSEQ multiplex PCR, and its TCRdb copy is limited to in-frame clones, with some not included. The sample has roughly 810,000 clones; approximately 96% are singletons. The sample taken for sequencing was naive CD8+ T cells sorted from blood. Every receptor here comes from a man aged 25-45 years in good health. Each CDR3 is given with its conserved first and last residue. D genes are given only for firm matches. Not every row has a clone size; where given, it reads once, few, many or a size class.

>12|TRBJ1-1|TRBV29-1|NA|NA
TGCAGCGTAGACATGAGGAACACTGAAGCTTTCTTT
CSVDMRNTEAFF
>15|TRBJ2-1|TRBV7-8|TRBD2|NA
TGTGCCAGCAGCTTAGTCTTCGGCGGGAGTGATGAGCAGTTCTTC
CASSLVFGGSDEQFF
>16|TRBJ1-5|TRBV28|NA|NA
TGTGCCAGCAGTTTAACCGGGAGGCGCCATAATCAGCCCCAGCATTTT
CASSLTGRRHNQPQHF
>13|TRBJ2-5|TRBV27|NA|NA
TGTGCCAGCAGTTTATACAGGGCAGAGACCCAGTACTTC
CASSLYRAETQYF
>14|TRBJ2-7|TRBV7-9|TRBD1|NA
TGTGCCAGCAGCCCAAGGGACAGGAACTACGAGCAGTACTTC
CASSPRDRNYEQYF
>13|TRBJ1-1|TRBV27|NA|NA
TGTGCCAGCAGCTTTGCGGCTAACACTGAAGCTTTCTTT
CASSFAANTEAFF
>20|TRBJ1-5|TRBV6-4|NA|once
TGTGCCAGCAGCACACTCTGGGGAAGTTCACGAGGGCGTAGCAATCAGCCCCAGCATTTT
CASSTLWGSSRGRSNQPQHF
>18|TRBJ2-7|TRBV5-5|TRBD2|NA
TGTGCCAGCAGCTTACATTTCGGCCTAGCGGGAGGGCCCTACGAGCAGTACTTC
CASSLHFGLAGGPYEQYF
>16|TRBJ2-3|TRBV7-9|NA|NA
TGTGCCAGCAGCTTACTAGCGAACCCTAGCACAGATACGCAGTATTTT
CASSLLANPSTDTQYF
>14|TRBJ2-7|TRBV30|TRBD1|NA
TGTGCCTGGGCTCGGGACAGCGGAGCCTACGAGCAGTACTTC
CAWARDSGAYEQYF
>14|TRBJ1-5|TRBV28|NA|NA
TGTGCCAGTGGTACAGGGATCAGGAGCCAGCCCCAGCATTTT
CASGTGIRSQPQHF
>13|TRBJ2-7|TRBV30|NA|NA
TGTGCCTGGCGAGGAAGGAGCTCCTACGAGCAGTACTTC
CAWRGRSSYEQYF
>11|TRBJ2-1|TRBV7-8|NA|NA
TGTGCCAGCAGCAACCACAATGAGCAGTTCTTC
CASSNHNEQFF
>16|TRBJ2-7|TRBV9|NA|NA
TGTGCCAGCAGCCAGAACCTCTACGAGCCCTCCTACGAGCAGTACTTC
CASSQNLYEPSYEQYF
>15|TRBJ2-5|TRBV7-9|TRBD2|NA
TGTGCCAGCAGCCCCCGTTGGGGGGGACAAGAGACCCAGTACTTC
CASSPRWGGQETQYF
>14|TRBJ2-1|TRBV4-3|NA|NA
TGCGCCAGCAGCCAAGTGGGGTCGTACAATGAGCAGTTCTTC
CASSQVGSYNEQFF
>16|TRBJ2-7|TRBV27|TRBD2|NA
TGTGCCAGCAGTTTACTAGGCCCTAGCGGGAAAAACGAGCAGTACTTC
CASSLLGPSGKNEQYF
>13|TRBJ2-7|TRBV27|NA|NA
TGTGCCAGCAGTTTAGGGGGCTTCAGCGAGCAGTACTTC
CASSLGGFSEQYF
>11|TRBJ2-7|TRBV7-9|NA|NA
TGTGCCAGCAGCACCTCCTACGAGCAGTACTTC
CASSTSYEQYF
>15|TRBJ1-3|TRBV4-2|NA|NA
TGTGCCAGCAGCCAAGAGAGTCTCTCTGGAAACACCATATATTTT
CASSQESLSGNTIYF
>11|TRBJ1-2|TRBV11-2|NA|NA
TGTGCCAGCAGCGACCTTTGGGGCTACACCTTC
CASSDLWGYTF